The 19 T cell receptor beta chains below come from one sample, sequenced in a study of blood T cell repertoires in COVID-19. Method: immunoSEQ multiplex PCR; TCRdb's copy keeps in-frame clones and lacks some. The table shows more than 150,000 clones, with roughly nine tenths occurring only once. The sequenced sample consisted of peripheral blood. Receptor source: a woman aged 40 to 50 with acute or convalescent COVID-19.

Only one count was recorded for this clone. This sequence joins TRBV5-4 and TRBJ2-1; maybe TRBD1 (5 bases). Trimming shortened V by 2 bases and J by 0 bases, and 12 bases separated the two germline ends. The CDR3 consists of 16 residues. Germline V CDR1 and CDR2: SGHNT, YYREEE (reference sequence). For the CDR3, the DNA is TGTGCCAGCAGCTTAGACAGCCCGATCTCCTACAATGAGCAGTTCTTC. Translating it yields CASSLDSPISYNEQFF.

The chain employs TRBV9 and TRBJ2-3; D perhaps matches TRBD2 (6 bases). This CDR3 is built from 14 residues. Germline CDR1 reads SGDLS; CDR2 reads YYNGEE. V lost 0 bases to trimming and J lost 7 bases, with 12 bases between them. As DNA, the CDR3 is TGTGCCAGCAGCGTAGAAGGGAGGAGCCATACGCAGTATTTT. This codes for CASSVEGRSHTQYF.

This sequence joins TRBV4-1 and TRBJ2-1, with TRBD2 matching over 9 bases. V gave up 2 bases and J gave up 4 bases; unmatched junction bases: 3. Germline V gives CDR1 MGHRA, CDR2 YSYEKL. This CDR3 contains 15 residues. The CDR3 DNA is TGCGCCAGCAGCCAATTAGCGGGAGTTTACAATGAGCAGTTCTTC. Translating gives CASSQLAGVYNEQFF.

This clone occurred once. V gene TRBV7-3 combines with J gene TRBJ1-1, with TRBD1 as a possible D gene (6 bases). The CDR3 consists of 15 residues. Trimming stripped 2 bases from V and 5 bases from J, with 15 bases between. CDR1 and CDR2 from the germline V gene are SGHTA and FQGTGA. The CDR3 region has the DNA TGTGCCAGCAGCTTAGTTGGGGCCAGGGGAACTGAAGCTTTCTTT. Translated: CASSLVGARGTEAFF.

The chain is built from TRBV3-1 (or the pseudogene TRBV3-2) and TRBJ2-5, with 8 bases lining up with TRBD1. Trimming removed 4 bases from V and 4 bases from J; junction bases left unmatched: 8. The CDR3 runs 15 residues. Germline CDR1 and CDR2: LGHDT and YNNKEL (reference sequence). In nucleotides, the CDR3 is TGTGCCAGCAGCCCCCACGGGGACAGGATAGAGACCCAGTACTTC. Encoded protein: CASSPHGDRIETQYF.

The V and J genes are TRBV27 and TRBJ2-7, with TRBD2 identical over 9 bases. Germline CDR1 and CDR2: MNHEY and SMNVEV (reference sequence). CDR3 length: 15 residues. With 5 bases clipped from V and 2 bases from J, the junction kept 7 bases outside the gene matches. The CDR3 protein is CASSPRLAEPYEQYF. CDR3 nucleotide sequence: TGTGCCAGCAGTCCCCGACTAGCGGAGCCCTACGAGCAGTACTTC.

This chain uses TRBV5-1 with TRBJ2-1; 7 nucleotides match TRBD1. The germline CDR1 and CDR2 sequences are SGHRS and YFSETQ. Trimming took 4 bases from V and 5 from J; bases not matched to a gene: 6. The CDR3 sequence is 14 residues long. The DNA of the CDR3 is TGCGCCAGCAGCCTTGGACAGGAACACAATGAGCAGTTCTTC. Its protein product is CASSLGQEHNEQFF.

The rearrangement joins TRBV9 to TRBJ1-6; maybe TRBD1 (5 bases). In germline, CDR1 is SGDLS, CDR2 YYNGEE. The CDR3 is made up of 15 amino acids. The V gene lost 2 bases and the J gene lost 8 bases, with 14 bases spanning the gap. The CDR3 loop is CASSVGRDGYSPLHF. In DNA form, the CDR3 reads TGTGCCAGCAGCGTCGGCAGGGATGGATATTCACCCCTCCACTTT.

The chain is built from TRBV18 and TRBJ2-1; D is possibly TRBD1 (6 bases). This CDR3 spans 13 amino acids. Germline lookup yields CDR1 KGHSH and CDR2 LQKENI. V lost 4 bases, J lost 3 bases, and 7 bases lay in between. The CDR3 DNA reads as TGTGCCAGCTCACAGGGGGTCTACAATGAGCAGTTCTTC. Protein sequence: CASSQGVYNEQFF.

The V call is TRBV19, the J call TRBJ1-5, with a tentative D call TRBD1 (6 bases). V was cut by 6 bases and J by 0 bases, with 12 bases left in between. The CDR3 runs 15 residues. Germline V gene sequence: CDR1 LNHDA, CDR2 SQIVND (reference sequence). The CDR3 sequence: CASRSGQFSNQPQHF. For the CDR3, the DNA is TGTGCCAGTAGATCCGGACAGTTTAGCAATCAGCCCCAGCATTTT.

The gene calls are TRBV4-1 and TRBJ1-1; tentatively, D is TRBD1 (5 bases). Germline-derived CDR1 and CDR2 are MGHRA and YSYEKL. V lost 7 bases and J lost 1, with 16 bases in between. The CDR3 sequence is 15 residues long. The CDR3 spells CASTDSRGRNTEAFF. Written as DNA, the CDR3 is TGCGCCAGCACAGATAGTCGGGGGAGGAACACTGAAGCTTTCTTT.

The CDR3 DNA reads as TGTGCCAGCAGCCAAGATTTGGCTAGCGGGTTCTCCACAGATACGCAGTATTTT. The encoded protein is CASSQDLASGFSTDTQYF. The chain couples TRBV3-1 (or the pseudogene TRBV3-2) to TRBJ2-3; 8 nucleotides agree with TRBD2. CDR3 length: 18 amino acids. Trimming took 0 bases from V and 2 from J; bases not matched to a gene: 10. Germline CDR1 and CDR2: LGHDT and YNNKEL (reference sequence).

J is TRBJ1-6 and V is TRBV5-5, with TRBD1 as a possible D gene (6 bases). Germline loops: CDR1 SGHKS, CDR2 YYEKEE (reference sequence). There are 14 residues in the CDR3. V lost 4 bases and J 9 bases, leaving 14 bases between the germline ends. In DNA, the CDR3 is TGTGCCAGCAGCATACAGGGTATTCTTTCACCCCTCCACTTT. Translated: CASSIQGILSPLHF.

The chain links TRBV7-3 to TRBJ2-6; TRBD1 is a possible D gene (6 bases). The CDR3 has 17 residues. CDR1 SGHTA and CDR2 FQGTGA come from the germline V gene. The ends were cut back, 5 bases at V and 0 bases at J, with 14 bases in the middle. CDR3 amino acids: CASSTYPQGSGANVLTF. In DNA, the CDR3 is TGTGCCAGCAGCACATACCCACAGGGCTCTGGGGCCAACGTCCTGACTTTC.

This chain connects TRBV9 to TRBJ2-3, with D possibly matching TRBD2 (5 bases). The V end was cut by 6 bases, the J end by 2 bases, with 19 bases between. The length of the CDR3 is 16 residues. From germline, CDR1 is SGDLS and CDR2 YYNGEE. In DNA form, the CDR3 reads TGTGCCAGCACACCTACGCGACTACCCCACACAGATACGCAGTATTTT. Translated, it gives CASTPTRLPHTDTQYF.

This chain links TRBV28 with TRBJ2-7, with D maybe TRBD1 (6 bases). The V end was cut by 6 bases, the J end by 2 bases, with 8 bases between. This CDR3 is built from 12 residues. Germline V CDR1 and CDR2: MDHEN, SYDVKM. CDR3 coding DNA: TGTGCCAGCAGCAGGGGACCCTACGAGCAGTACTTC. This codes for CASSRGPYEQYF.

The rearrangement uses TRBV6-5 and TRBJ2-3, with TRBD1 matching over 8 bases. From germline, CDR1 is MNHEY and CDR2 SVGAGI. Trimming took 2 bases from V and 4 from J; bases not matched to a gene: 5. The CDR3 is 15 residues long. DNA for the CDR3: TGTGCCAGCAGTTACGGGGCCAGGGGGCCAGATACGCAGTATTTT. This gives the protein CASSYGARGPDTQYF.

The chain recombines TRBV28 with TRBJ1-4, with D possibly TRBD1 on 5 matching bases. Germline V lookup: CDR1 MDHEN, CDR2 SYDVKM. CDR3 size: 15 residues. The V and J ends lost 7 bases and 10 bases respectively, with 22 bases between them. The CDR3 protein is CASIKRSSGGGKLFF. In DNA form, the CDR3 reads TGTGCCAGCATTAAAAGGAGTTCCGGGGGTGGAAAACTGTTTTTT.

The chain couples TRBV4-1 to TRBJ2-1, with D unresolved. Germline CDR1 is MGHRA and CDR2 is YSYEKL. Deletions cut 0 bases from V and 4 bases from J, with 13 bases between. This CDR3 contains 16 residues. The CDR3 sequence is CASSQDLRSTYNEQFF. The CDR3 region has the DNA TGCGCCAGCAGCCAAGATTTGAGGTCAACATACAATGAGCAGTTCTTC.